The entry below describes one T cell receptor (beta chain). The record originates from a study of T cell changes during pregnancy in multiple sclerosis. The data were produced by immunoSEQ multiplex PCR, yet TCRdb's version contains in-frame clones alone and is incomplete. The table shows roughly 85,000 clones, with 90% to 95% occurring only once. The germline V gene has CDR1 LNHDA and CDR2 SQIVND (reference sequence). The ends were cut back, 7 bases at V and 3 bases at J, with 18 bases in the middle. This CDR3 is built from 15 residues. The clonotype comes from a female donor with multiple sclerosis, enrolled in a pregnancy study. The input for sequencing was peripheral blood, taken in the first trimester of pregnancy. The chain links TRBV19 to TRBJ1-1; D call uncertain. The CDR3 coding sequence is TGTGCCAGTAAGGCGCCGGAGTCGTATGACACTGAAGCTTTCTTT. Protein: CASKAPESYDTEAFF.